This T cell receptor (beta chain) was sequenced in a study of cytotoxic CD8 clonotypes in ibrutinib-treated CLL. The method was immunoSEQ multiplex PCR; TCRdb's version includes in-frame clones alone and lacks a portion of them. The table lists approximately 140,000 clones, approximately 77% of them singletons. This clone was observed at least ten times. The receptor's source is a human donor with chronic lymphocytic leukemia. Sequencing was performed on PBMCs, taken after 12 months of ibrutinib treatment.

CDR3 nucleotide sequence: TGTGCCAGCTCACCGCAGCCCACGAACACTGAAGCTTTCTTT. Its translation: CASSPQPTNTEAFF. The V call is TRBV18, the J call TRBJ1-1; the D is unclear. The CDR3 contains 14 residues. CDR1 is KGHSH and CDR2 is LQKENI in the germline V gene. V lost 3 bases to trimming and J lost 1 base, with 9 bases between them.